This TCR beta chain is from a study of blood T cell repertoires in COVID-19. Study-wide context: Collection of acute and convalescent COVID-19 samples took place in the United States, Italy and Spain.

Per the study methods: Amplification of reference gene primers provided the estimated nucleated cell counts. Clones were sequenced by immunoSEQ multiplex PCR, and TCRdb holds only the in-frame ones, with some missing. V and J calls and clone size are copied from that table; D and trimming were computed from the DNA. The sample has roughly 500,000 clones, roughly 90% seen once. Germline lookup yields CDR1 SNHLY and CDR2 FYNNEI. The CDR3 extends over 15 amino acids. V was clipped by 6 bases and J by 8 bases; unmatched bases: 15. Residents of about two dozen US areas, aged roughly 18 to 95 years, made up the participants.

This receptor was obtained from a woman aged 40-49 years who had recovered from COVID-19. Sequenced input: PBMCs or T cells enriched from blood (not recorded which). The chain combines TRBV2 with TRBJ1-2; 7 bases match TRBD1. The CDR3 reads CASREGAGDTRGYTF. DNA for the CDR3: TGTGCCAGCAGGGAGGGGGCAGGGGATACGAGGGGCTACACCTTC.